A single sample is the source of the 31 T cell receptor beta chains below, sequenced in a study of cytomegalovirus exposure and HLA in healthy donors. The study ran its PCR with 60 Vbeta and 13 Jbeta primers. The assay was immunoSEQ multiplex PCR, and TCRdb's table has in-frame clones only and misses some. The profile shows some 170,000 clones, almost 80% of them singletons. Sample: PBMCs. Every receptor here comes from a man between 35 and 55 years old in good health and CMV-seropositive.

The V call is TRBV9, the J call TRBJ2-7, with TRBD2 identical over 7 bases. CDR1 is SGDLS, CDR2 YYNGEE, per germline. The CDR3 loop spans 15 amino acids. V shed 2 bases and J 5 bases; nucleotides not matched to a gene: 10. This CDR3 reads CASSVDWRELDEQYF. The DNA for the CDR3 is TGTGCCAGCAGCGTGGACTGGCGGGAGTTGGACGAGCAGTACTTC. The full variable domain, its missing parts supplied by reference TRBV9 and TRBJ2-7, is DSGVTQTPKHLITATGQRVTLRCSPRSGDLSVYWYQQSLDQGLQFLIQYYNGEERAKGNILERFSAQQFPDLHSELNLSSLELGDSALYFCASSVDWRELDEQYFGPGTRLTVT.

The chain carries TRBV6-6 and TRBJ1-2; TRBD1 matches 9 bases. The CDR3 loop spans 14 amino acids. CDR1 MNHNY and CDR2 SVGAGI come from the germline V gene (reference sequence). After removal of 6 bases from V and 5 bases from J, the junction contained 7 bases not matched to a gene. This CDR3 reads CASRQGQGPYGYTF. In DNA form, the CDR3 reads TGTGCCAGCAGACAGGGACAGGGACCGTATGGCTACACCTTC.

This clone was observed a single time. The V and J genes are TRBV5-1 and TRBJ2-7, with D possibly TRBD2 on 5 matching bases. The V end lost 4 bases, the J end lost 1 base, and 12 bases lay between the germline ends. The CDR3 runs 14 residues. The germline V gene encodes CDR1 SGHRS and CDR2 YFSETQ. CDR3 protein: CASSHASGSYEQYF. As DNA, the CDR3 is TGCGCCAGCAGCCACGCAAGCGGTTCCTACGAGCAGTACTTC.

This chain joins TRBV7-2 and TRBJ2-1, with D tentatively TRBD1 (6 bases). CDR1 SGHTA and CDR2 FQGNSA come from the germline V gene. V was shortened by 1 base and J by 7 bases, with 11 bases between the two germline ends. The CDR3 runs to 14 residues. The CDR3 DNA follows: TGTGCCAGCAGCTTAGGTCGTCAGGGGAATGAGCAGTTCTTC. It encodes CASSLGRQGNEQFF.

The chain couples TRBV7-2 to TRBJ2-1; D unclear. With 5 bases removed from V and 8 bases from J, the gap between germline ends came to 7 bases. There are 11 residues in the CDR3. Per germline, CDR1 SGHTA and CDR2 FQGNSA. CDR3 nucleotides: TGTGCCAGCAGCCCACTCCATGAGCAGTTCTTC. The encoded protein is CASSPLHEQFF.

This chain joins TRBV18 and TRBJ2-7; D is perhaps TRBD1 (7 bases). Germline V gene sequence: CDR1 KGHSH, CDR2 LQKENI. The CDR3 is 15 amino acids. The ends were cut back, 1 base at V and 7 bases at J, with 17 bases in the middle. Written as DNA, the CDR3 is TGTGCCAGCTCACCACGTGATACAGGGGCGGGGGAGCAGTACTTC. It is translated as CASSPRDTGAGEQYF.

The table lists this clone with a count of one. At one of its ends the junction is not consistent with the germline gene, which may arise from a read error. The chain links TRBV7-9 to TRBJ2-5; D not certain. The CDR3 sequence is 12 residues long. Germline CDR1 and CDR2: SEHNR and FQNEAQ (reference sequence). CDR3 in DNA: TGTTCCAGCAGCTATTTATCGGAGACCCAGTACTTC. Protein product: CSSSYLSETQYF.

The rearrangement joins TRBV19 to TRBJ1-5; the D gene is possibly TRBD1 (6 bases). The V gene's germline CDR1 is LNHDA and CDR2 SQIVND (reference sequence). This CDR3 spans 15 amino acids. The V end lost 10 bases, the J end lost 0 bases, and 16 bases lay between the germline ends. CDR3 DNA: TGTGCCACTACGGACAGAGACTATAGCAATCAGCCCCAGCATTTT. It specifies CATTDRDYSNQPQHF.

This clone has a handful of counts. The CDR3 reads CASSSAGTGAYNEQFF. CDR3 in DNA: TGTGCCAGCAGCTCCGCCGGGACAGGGGCCTACAATGAGCAGTTCTTC. The chain has TRBV7-3 and TRBJ2-1, with 10 bases fitting TRBD1. Germline V gene data show CDR1 as SGHTA and CDR2 as FQGTGA. Unmatched junction bases numbered 5, after V lost 4 bases and J lost 2 bases. This CDR3 is built from 16 residues.

The sample holds a few counts of this clone. Its ends do not fully match the called genes, so a read error is possible. V usage is TRBV2 and J usage is TRBJ2-7; 16 positions agree with TRBD2. Germline CDR1 SNHLY, CDR2 FYNNEI. There are 15 residues in the CDR3. CDR3 DNA: TGTGCCAGCAGTGCGTCCGGGACTAGCGGGAGGGCCTGGGACTTC. Its translation: CASSASGTSGRAWDF.

In its sample, this clone was seen once. The rearrangement joins TRBV6-5 to TRBJ2-2, with 7 bases aligning to TRBD1. The CDR3 sequence is 13 residues long. From germline, CDR1 is MNHEY and CDR2 SVGAGI. The junction had 3 bases not matched to a gene; V was cut back by 6 bases and J by 5 bases. The CDR3 DNA is TGTGCCAGCAGGCAGACAGGGACCGGGGAGCTGTTTTTT. Protein sequence: CASRQTGTGELFF.

V is TRBV28 and J is TRBJ1-4; unclear D gene. The V gene's germline CDR1 is MDHEN and CDR2 SYDVKM. This CDR3 is 13 amino acids long. V dropped 3 bases and J dropped 7 bases, with 9 bases sitting between them. CDR3 protein: CASSLRETEKLFF. CDR3 bases: TGTGCCAGCAGTTTGCGGGAAACTGAAAAACTGTTTTTT.

The V call is TRBV28, the J call TRBJ1-3; D not certain. This CDR3 comprises 14 residues. V lost 1 base and J lost 0, with 4 bases in between. CDR1 is MDHEN, CDR2 SYDVKM, per germline. The CDR3 spells CASSLYSSGNTIYF. CDR3 in DNA: TGTGCCAGCAGTTTATACAGCTCTGGAAACACCATATATTTT.

V and J are TRBV29-1 and TRBJ2-1, with TRBD1 identical over 12 bases. The CDR3 length is 14 residues. CDR1 SQVTM and CDR2 ANQGSEA come from the germline V gene. Losses at the gene ends were 4 bases for V and 13 bases for J; bases not matched to a gene: 11. In nucleotides, the CDR3 is TGCAGCGTTGGGGGGGGACAGGGGGCCTTTAACCAGTTCTTC. Protein sequence: CSVGGGQGAFNQFF.

This chain uses TRBV5-1 with TRBJ2-7, with D possibly matching TRBD1 (5 bases). Deletions cut 3 bases from V and 0 bases from J, with 10 bases between. Germline V CDR1 and CDR2: SGHRS, YFSETQ. The CDR3 spans 14 residues. CDR3 sequence (DNA): TGCGCCAGCAGCTCCCAGGGTAACTCCTACGAGCAGTACTTC. It codes for CASSSQGNSYEQYF.

As to this clone: One junction end does not reproduce the germline sequence, and a read error may be involved. The chain recombines TRBV9 with TRBJ2-6; a weak D match, TRBD2 (6 bases). Germline CDR1 SGDLS, CDR2 YYNGEE. The CDR3 runs to 16 residues. The CDR3 sequence: CASSPVLTGGANGLTF. The CDR3 coding sequence is TGTGCCAGCAGCCCAGTCCTAACGGGCGGGGCCAACGGCCTGACTTTC.

Remarks on this clone: A read error may produce the germline difference seen at one junction end. This chain joins TRBV7-9 and TRBJ2-6, with D possibly matching TRBD1 (6 bases). The CDR3 has 15 amino acids. Germline lookup yields CDR1 SEHNR and CDR2 FQNEAQ (reference sequence). CDR3 protein: CASSMGASGANGLTF. The CDR3 DNA is TGTGCCAGCAGCATGGGGGCCTCTGGGGCCAACGGCCTGACTTTC.

The chain combines TRBV9 with TRBJ2-1; 8 bases match TRBD2. Germline CDR1 and CDR2: SGDLS and YYNGEE. Trimming cost V 0 bases and J 9 bases; bases outside gene matches: 14. The CDR3 runs 17 residues. The CDR3 here is CASSVGPTGGPWGEQFF. The CDR3 coding sequence is TGTGCCAGCAGCGTAGGCCCTACGGGAGGGCCGTGGGGTGAGCAGTTCTTC. Based on the CDR3 plus reference TRBV9 and TRBJ2-1, the full variable domain is DSGVTQTPKHLITATGQRVTLRCSPRSGDLSVYWYQQSLDQGLQFLIQYYNGEERAKGNILERFSAQQFPDLHSELNLSSLELGDSALYFCASSVGPTGGPWGEQFFGPGTRLTVL.

This sequence joins TRBV5-1 and TRBJ2-3, with D uncertain. CDR1 SGHRS and CDR2 YFSETQ come from the germline V gene. V was shortened by 0 bases and J by 0 bases, with 8 bases between the two germline ends. The CDR3 extends over 15 amino acids. CDR3 sequence (DNA): TGCGCCAGCAGCTTGGACCTAGGAAGCACAGATACGCAGTATTTT. Encoded protein: CASSLDLGSTDTQYF.

V gene TRBV19 combines with J gene TRBJ2-2; 8 nucleotides align to TRBD2. CDR1 and CDR2 (germline): LNHDA, SQIVND (reference sequence). J lost 6 bases, V lost 0 bases, and 6 bases had no gene match. This CDR3 region has 16 residues. The CDR3 is CASSIDLLGRAGELFF. CDR3 nucleotides: TGTGCCAGTAGTATAGATCTCCTCGGGAGGGCCGGGGAGCTGTTTTTT.

The V gene is TRBV19, the J gene TRBJ2-7, with D maybe TRBD1 (5 bases). The V gene's germline CDR1 is LNHDA and CDR2 SQIVND (reference sequence). CDR3 length equals 16 residues. The V end lost 0 bases, the J end lost 0 bases, and 12 bases lay between the germline ends. The CDR3 protein is CASSIDADSHSYEQYF. The DNA of the CDR3 is TGTGCCAGTAGTATAGATGCAGACAGTCACTCCTACGAGCAGTACTTC.

The chain is built from TRBV2 and TRBJ2-2; the match to TRBD1 covers 8 bases. After removal of 7 bases from V and 4 bases from J, the junction contained 5 bases not matched to a gene. Germline CDR1 SNHLY, CDR2 FYNNEI. The CDR3 length is 14 residues. CDR3 sequence reads: CASTGTGPTGELFF. The CDR3 DNA sequence: TGTGCCAGCACCGGGACAGGACCCACCGGGGAGCTGTTTTTT. Filled out from reference TRBV2 and TRBJ2-2, the complete variable domain reads EPEVTQTPSHQVTQMGQEVILRCVPISNHLYFYWYRQILGQKVEFLVSFYNNEISEKSEIFDDQFSVERPDGSNFTLKIRSTKLEDSAMYFCASTGTGPTGELFFGEGSRLTVL.

The V call is TRBV10-3, the J call TRBJ2-1; weak D call: TRBD2 (6 bases). The CDR3 covers 16 residues. V was cut by 3 bases and J by 4 bases, with 16 bases left in between. Germline V gives CDR1 ENHRY, CDR2 SYGVKD. The CDR3 reads CAISEIRTNEYNEQFF. The CDR3, as DNA: TGTGCCATCAGTGAAATTCGGACTAACGAGTACAATGAGCAGTTCTTC.

The chain recombines TRBV28 with TRBJ1-6, with TRBD1 matching 7 bases. The CDR3 extends over 17 amino acids. Trimming at V came to 4 bases and at J to 6 bases, leaving 12 bases not matched to a gene. Germline CDR1 and CDR2: MDHEN and SYDVKM. DNA for the CDR3: TGTGCCAGCAGTTCACCGGGACAGATAGTTGTTAATTCACCCCTCCACTTT. It yields the protein CASSSPGQIVVNSPLHF.

This rearrangement joins TRBV6-4 to TRBJ2-7; D ambiguous. Germline V CDR1 and CDR2: MRHNA, SNTAGT. This CDR3 comprises 15 residues. V lost 3 bases and J 7 bases, leaving 19 bases between the germline ends. Here the CDR3 reads CASSDIWRTLEEQYF. Here the CDR3 DNA reads TGTGCCAGCAGTGATATTTGGAGAACCCTCGAGGAGCAGTACTTC.

V is TRBV5-1 and J is TRBJ1-3; 7 nucleotides agree with TRBD1. The CDR3 length is 16 residues. Losses at the gene ends were 4 bases for V and 0 bases for J; bases not matched to a gene: 7. Looked up from germline, CDR1 is SGHRS and CDR2 is YFSETQ. CDR3 in DNA: TGCGCCAGCAGCAACGGACAGGTTCACTCTGGAAACACCATATATTTT. Translating it yields CASSNGQVHSGNTIYF.

The sample holds a few counts of this clone. This rearrangement joins TRBV29-1 to TRBJ2-2; D is perhaps TRBD2 (5 bases). The germline V gene encodes CDR1 SQVTM and CDR2 ANQGSEA. With 4 bases removed from V and 7 bases from J, the gap between germline ends came to 13 bases. This CDR3 spans 13 amino acids. This CDR3 is CSVGGFSGGELFF. The CDR3 nucleotides are TGCAGCGTTGGAGGGTTTTCAGGCGGGGAGCTGTTTTTT.

The chain links TRBV5-4 to TRBJ2-1; perhaps TRBD2 as D (5 bases). The CDR3 consists of 14 residues. Germline V lookup: CDR1 SGHNT, CDR2 YYREEE (reference sequence). V lost 5 bases, J lost 2 bases, and 11 bases lay in between. Here the CDR3 reads CASRNRDTYNEQFF. For the CDR3, the DNA is TGTGCCAGCAGAAACCGGGATACCTACAATGAGCAGTTCTTC.

The V call is TRBV5-1, the J call TRBJ2-7, with a tentative D call TRBD1 (5 bases). Germline assignment: CDR1 SGHRS and CDR2 YFSETQ. V lost 4 bases and J lost 2, with 13 bases in between. There are 14 residues in the CDR3. The DNA for the CDR3 is TGCGCCAGCAGCCCCGAGTCAGGGCCCTACGAGCAGTACTTC. It translates to CASSPESGPYEQYF.

The chain recombines TRBV6-5 with TRBJ2-7; TRBD2 matches 10 bases. This CDR3 comprises 15 residues. Germline V lookup: CDR1 MNHEY, CDR2 SVGAGI. With V trimmed by 6 bases and J by 5 bases, 10 bases remained unmatched. The DNA of the CDR3 is TGTGCCAGCAGCTGGGGGCTAGCGGGAGCCCACGAGCAGTACTTC. Protein product: CASSWGLAGAHEQYF.

The CDR3 protein is CASSEATRDSTYEQYF. Here the CDR3 DNA reads TGTGCCAGCAGTGAGGCCACCCGGGACAGCACCTACGAGCAGTACTTC. The chain is built from TRBV6-1 and TRBJ2-7, with TRBD1 identical over 7 bases. V lost 3 bases and J lost 2; bases outside the gene matches: 10. From germline, CDR1 is MNHNS and CDR2 SASEGT. CDR3 length equals 16 residues.